These 30 T cell receptor beta chains were all obtained from the same sample, sequenced in a study of T cell repertoires in cytomegalovirus infection. TCRdb reprocessed the reads with MiXCR, giving one entry per CDR3 protein. The top ten clones hold around an eighth of a sample with about 920,000 distinct CDR3 sequences, approximately 33% of them seen once. For these receptors, no antigen is known. Material: cultured CD8+ T cells from PBMCs, obtained from culture after CMV antigen stimulation. Receptor source: a human donor in good health (CMV status not recorded). Some clones in this sample may be carry-over from other donors' samples.

This chain links TRBV6-1 with TRBJ2-1; 9 positions match TRBD2. Germline V lookup: CDR1 MNHNS, CDR2 SASEGT. Trimming cost V 5 bases and J 5 bases; bases outside gene matches: 16. The CDR3 extends over 18 amino acids. The CDR3 sequence is CASSLGGFSGGNDNEQFF. The CDR3 nucleotides read TGTGCCAGCAGTTTGGGGGGGTTTAGCGGGGGAAATGACAATGAGCAGTTCTTC.

This clonotype was observed a few times. The chain has TRBV7-9 and TRBJ2-7; D is undetermined. The V gene lost 5 bases and the J gene lost 1 base, with 9 bases spanning the gap. The CDR3 length is 13 residues. From germline, CDR1 is SEHNR and CDR2 FQNEAQ (reference sequence). The CDR3 sequence: CASSGRHSYEQYV. CDR3 nucleotide sequence: TGTGCCAGCAGCGGGCGACATTCCTACGAGCAGTACGTC.

In this sample, this clonotype turned up once. At one end the junction does not follow the germline gene, possibly because of a read error. The chain joins TRBV7-9 to TRBJ1-1; D call uncertain. Looked up from germline, CDR1 is SEHNR and CDR2 is FQNEAQ (reference sequence). The CDR3 has 16 amino acids. The CDR3 here is CTSSPGFPMGNTEAFF. The CDR3 DNA sequence: TGTACCAGCAGCCCAGGTTTCCCGATGGGGAACACTGAAGCTTTCTTT.

The V and J genes are TRBV15 and TRBJ2-3, with TRBD1 matching over 7 bases. The ends lost 5 bases at V and 6 bases at J; junction bases unmatched: 8. The CDR3 spans 14 residues. Germline V lookup: CDR1 LNHNV, CDR2 YYDKDF (reference sequence). CDR3 nucleotides: TGTGCCACCAGCGGAATTGACAGGGTCGATACGCAGTATTTT. Translation: CATSGIDRVDTQYF.

A single count supports this clonotype. Being one base from a much bigger clone, this may be a read error. The genes are TRBV7-2 and TRBJ2-7; D gene uncertain. The CDR3 covers 11 residues. The germline V gene encodes CDR1 SGHTA and CDR2 FQGNSA. The CDR3, as DNA: TGTGTCAGCAGCAATGTGTACGAGCAGTACTTC. Its protein product is CVSSNVYEQYF.

The rearrangement uses TRBV20-1 and TRBJ1-5, with 8 bases that match TRBD1. The V gene's germline CDR1 is DFQATT and CDR2 SNEGSKA (reference sequence). CDR3 size: 12 residues. V lost 5 bases and J lost 8; bases outside the gene matches: 5. The CDR3 sequence is CSAGQGFEPQHF. The CDR3 nucleotides are TGCAGTGCTGGACAGGGATTTGAGCCCCAGCATTTT.

This clonotype was seen only a few times. V is TRBV7-9 and J is TRBJ2-7; TRBD1 agrees at 7 bases. Per the germline V gene, CDR1 is SEHNR and CDR2 is FQNEAQ (reference sequence). CDR3 size: 15 residues. V shed 4 bases and J 2 bases; nucleotides not matched to a gene: 8. This CDR3 is CASSSTGVRPYEQYF. CDR3 sequence (DNA): TGTGCCAGCAGCTCAACAGGGGTAAGGCCCTACGAGCAGTACTTC. Complete variable domain (other parts from reference TRBV7-9 and TRBJ2-7): DTGVSQNPRHKITKRGQNVTFRCDPISEHNRLYWYRQTLGQGPEFLTYFQNEAQLEKSRLLSDRFSAERPKGSFSTLEIQRTEQGDSAMYLCASSSTGVRPYEQYFGPGTRLTVT.

The J gene is TRBJ1-4, the V gene TRBV19; 11 nucleotides match TRBD1. Germline CDR1 LNHDA, CDR2 SQIVND (reference sequence). CDR3 length: 16 amino acids. V dropped 11 bases and J dropped 8; count of bases not matched to a gene: 16. The CDR3 DNA is TGTGCCGCCTCATCTATCCGGGACAGGGGGGACGAAAAACTGTTTTTT. Its protein product is CAASSIRDRGDEKLFF.

This chain joins TRBV13 and TRBJ2-5, with D uncertain. The V gene lost 0 bases and the J gene lost 2 bases, with 10 bases spanning the gap. This CDR3 has 15 amino acids. Germline values: CDR1 PRHDT, CDR2 FYEKMQ (reference sequence). CDR3 nucleotide sequence: TGTGCCAGCAGCTTAGGCCTAGGGCGGCAAGAGACCCAGTACTTC. Its translation: CASSLGLGRQETQYF. Filled out from reference TRBV13 and TRBJ2-5, the complete variable domain reads AAGVIQSPRHLIKEKRETATLKCYPIPRHDTVYWYQQGPGQDPQFLISFYEKMQSDKGSIPDRFSAQQFSDYHSELNMSSLELGDSALYFCASSLGLGRQETQYFGPGTRLLVL.

This clonotype was counted a few times. This chain uses TRBV2 with TRBJ2-1; D is possibly TRBD2 (6 bases). CDR1 and CDR2 from the germline V gene are SNHLY and FYNNEI. This CDR3 is built from 15 residues. V was clipped by 3 bases and J by 5 bases, with 14 bases between them. The CDR3 sequence is CASSEPKTSNNEQFF. CDR3 bases: TGTGCCAGCAGTGAGCCCAAGACTAGTAACAATGAGCAGTTCTTC.

The CDR3 DNA follows: TGTGCCAGCACCGGACAGTCCTCTAATGAGCAGTTCTTC. Amino acid sequence: CASTGQSSNEQFF. This chain joins TRBV27 and TRBJ2-1, with TRBD1 as a possible D gene (6 bases). From germline, CDR1 is MNHEY and CDR2 SMNVEV (reference sequence). The CDR3 has 13 residues. The V end was cut by 7 bases, the J end by 7 bases, with 14 bases between.

The V and J genes are TRBV4-1 and TRBJ2-3; D uncertain. CDR1 and CDR2 from the germline V gene are MGHRA and YSYEKL. Between the trimmed V and J ends, which lost 2 bases and 2 bases, there was a span of 5 bases. The CDR3 sequence is 13 residues long. The CDR3 reads CASSQFTTDTQYF. The CDR3 bases are TGCGCCAGCAGCCAATTCACCACAGATACGCAGTATTTT.

Only a few counts were recorded for this clonotype. This sequence joins TRBV7-9 and TRBJ2-7; TRBD1 matches at 7 bases. The ends lost 5 bases at V and 3 bases at J; junction bases unmatched: 13. Per the germline V gene, CDR1 is SEHNR and CDR2 is FQNEAQ (reference sequence). The CDR3 runs to 16 residues. Here the CDR3 reads CASSQIERQGSYEQYF. The CDR3 coding sequence is TGTGCCAGCAGCCAGATAGAGAGACAGGGCAGCTACGAGCAGTACTTC.

The chain joins TRBV7-9 to TRBJ2-2; the D gene is possibly TRBD1 (6 bases). Germline CDR1 SEHNR, CDR2 FQNEAQ (reference sequence). The CDR3 spans 12 residues. Trimming cost V 6 bases and J 7 bases, with 9 bases left between them. The CDR3 DNA reads as TGTGCCAGCAGACAGGGCTTCGGGGAGCTGTTTTTT. This sequence encodes CASRQGFGELFF.

This clonotype was counted ten times or more. The chain carries TRBV12-3 or TRBV12-4 and TRBJ1-2, with D perhaps matching TRBD1 (5 bases). Trimming cost V 1 base and J 6 bases, with 9 bases left between them. This CDR3 is 13 amino acids long. CDR3 bases: TGTGCCAGCAGTTTAGGCAGGGTACATGGCTACACCTTC. As protein: CASSLGRVHGYTF.

Only a few counts were recorded for this clonotype. This chain connects TRBV27 to TRBJ2-3; the D gene is possibly TRBD1 (5 bases). Deletions cut 7 bases from V and 5 bases from J, with 19 bases between. The CDR3 totals 15 residues. Germline CDR1 MNHEY, CDR2 SMNVEV (reference sequence). CDR3 nucleotides: TGTGCCAGCATCGATGGCAGGGCAGGGATAGATACGCAGTATTTT. Amino acids: CASIDGRAGIDTQYF.

Concerning this clonotype itself: This clone may be a read error of a much larger clone one base away. This sequence joins TRBV12-3 or TRBV12-4 and TRBJ2-1; D might be TRBD2 (5 bases). This CDR3 is 12 amino acids long. Trimming cost V 7 bases and J 10 bases, with 14 bases left between them. The CDR3 DNA reads as TGTGCCAGCAACATGGACTCCCTGGAGCAGTTCTTC. Its protein is CASNMDSLEQFF.

This clonotype came up many times. The J gene is TRBJ2-5, the V gene TRBV6-5; 8 bases agree with TRBD1. The CDR3 is made up of 14 amino acids. J gave up 5 bases and V 2 bases, and 4 bases lay outside the gene matches. Germline lookup yields CDR1 MNHEY and CDR2 SVGAGI. The chain's CDR3 is CASSYGRGRETQYF. As DNA, the CDR3 is TGTGCCAGCAGTTACGGCAGGGGGCGGGAGACCCAGTACTTC.

Only a few counts were recorded for this clonotype. The CDR3 DNA is TGTGCCAGTACCCGACCCGGGGCGTATTCCTACAATGAGCAGTTCTTC. It codes for CASTRPGAYSYNEQFF. The V and J genes are TRBV19 and TRBJ2-1, with D perhaps given as TRBD1 or TRBD2 (5 bases each). This CDR3 spans 16 amino acids. CDR1 and CDR2 (germline): LNHDA, SQIVND (reference sequence). Deletions cut 7 bases from V and 1 base from J, with 17 bases between.

V usage is TRBV5-1 and J usage is TRBJ2-2; D is possibly TRBD1 (5 bases). The CDR3 contains 15 residues. Germline CDR1 reads SGHRS; CDR2 reads YFSETQ. Trimming cost V 2 bases and J 5 bases, with 13 bases left between them. CDR3 sequence (DNA): TGCGCCAGCAGCTTTGGCAGGGTACGAACCGGGGAGCTGTTTTTT. This sequence encodes CASSFGRVRTGELFF.

The chain recombines TRBV28 with TRBJ1-4; perhaps TRBD1 as D (6 bases). In germline, CDR1 is MDHEN, CDR2 SYDVKM. This CDR3 is 14 amino acids long. V was pared by 5 bases and J by 6 bases, with 13 bases between. CDR3 DNA: TGTGCCAGCAGTGAAACAGGGCACGATGAAAAACTGTTTTTT. Translating it yields CASSETGHDEKLFF.

V and J are TRBV2 and TRBJ2-7; D might be TRBD1 (5 bases). The CDR3 runs 15 residues. V was pared by 10 bases and J by 1 base, with 20 bases between. Germline CDR1 is SNHLY and CDR2 is FYNNEI. CDR3 loop: CAIRVQERKSYEQYF. In nucleotides, the CDR3 is TGTGCCATCCGCGTACAGGAAAGGAAGTCCTACGAGCAGTACTTC.

This clonotype has just a few counts. The chain carries TRBV10-3 and TRBJ2-7; 8 nucleotides line up with TRBD1. The CDR3 loop spans 13 amino acids. Trimming at V came to 0 bases and at J to 6 bases, leaving 1 base not matched to a gene. The germline V gene encodes CDR1 ENHRY and CDR2 SYGVKD. CDR3 sequence reads: CAISESDRVEQYV. The CDR3 bases are TGTGCCATCAGTGAGTCGGACAGGGTCGAGCAGTACGTC.

The table lists this clonotype with many counts. The chain joins TRBV6-2 or TRBV6-3 to TRBJ2-1; perhaps TRBD2 as D (5 bases). This CDR3 has 13 residues. The V gene lost 1 base and the J gene lost 10 bases, with 11 bases spanning the gap. Germline CDR1 MNHEY, CDR2 SVGEGT. CDR3 DNA: TGTGCCAGCAGTTACTTGGACCCGGGGGAGCAGTTCTTC. This translates into CASSYLDPGEQFF.

This clonotype was observed a handful of times. Relative to the germline gene, one junction end is altered; a read error may explain this. Here the CDR3 reads CASSRGTGPTDTQYF. CDR3 DNA sequence: TGTGCTAGCAGCCGGGGGACAGGTCCCACAGATACGCAGTATTTT. The chain carries TRBV7-6 and TRBJ2-3; 8 positions agree with TRBD1. The CDR3 spans 15 residues. Per the germline V gene, CDR1 is SGHVS and CDR2 is FNYEAQ. The full variable domain, with the rest looked up from reference TRBV7-6 and TRBJ2-3, is GAGVSQSPRYKVTKRGQDVALRCDPISGHVSLYWYRQALGQGPEFLTYFNYEAQQDKSGLPNDRFSAERPEGSISTLTIQRTEQRDSAMYRCASSRGTGPTDTQYFGPGTRLTVL.

The sample holds a few counts of this clonotype. The chain is built from TRBV7-8 and TRBJ2-2; 13 bases align to TRBD2. Per germline, CDR1 SGHVS and CDR2 FQNEAQ. Losses at the gene ends were 3 bases for V and 5 bases for J; bases not matched to a gene: 24. This CDR3 is 23 amino acids long. The CDR3 loop is CASSFTMGLAGSSGGIGTGELFF. The CDR3, as DNA: TGTGCCAGCAGCTTCACCATGGGACTAGCGGGGTCCTCAGGGGGTATTGGAACCGGGGAGCTGTTTTTT.

The chain joins TRBV4-1 to TRBJ2-5, with D possibly being TRBD1 or TRBD2 (6 bases each). Between the trimmed V and J ends, which lost 1 base and 5 bases, there was a span of 14 bases. Germline loops: CDR1 MGHRA, CDR2 YSYEKL. There are 15 residues in the CDR3. Here the CDR3 DNA reads TGCGCCAGCAGCCAAGTAGCGACAGGAGGGGAGACCCAGTACTTC. This sequence encodes CASSQVATGGETQYF.

Many counts were recorded for this clonotype. The V call is TRBV12-3 or TRBV12-4, the J call TRBJ2-2; D call uncertain. This CDR3 is built from 14 residues. Deletions cut 4 bases from V and 3 bases from J, with 9 bases between. CDR3 sequence reads: CASSSRLYTGELFF. DNA of the CDR3: TGTGCCAGCAGTTCTCGACTTTACACCGGGGAGCTGTTTTTT.

The chain couples TRBV5-5 to TRBJ2-1; no clear D. The CDR3 has 13 amino acids. Germline CDR1 SGHKS, CDR2 YYEKEE (reference sequence). Trimming shortened V by 4 bases and J by 15 bases, and 20 bases separated the two germline ends. The CDR3 DNA follows: TGTGCCAGCAGCGGGGTGGGGTTGAGTAACATGTTCTTC. It yields the protein CASSGVGLSNMFF.

V usage is TRBV4-3 and J usage is TRBJ1-1; maybe TRBD1 (5 bases). The V end lost 0 bases, the J end lost 0 bases, and 11 bases lay between the germline ends. In germline, CDR1 is LGHNA, CDR2 YSLEER. This CDR3 comprises 16 residues. The CDR3 region is CASSQDPEGLNTEAFF. The CDR3 coding sequence is TGCGCCAGCAGCCAAGATCCGGAGGGGCTGAACACTGAAGCTTTCTTT.